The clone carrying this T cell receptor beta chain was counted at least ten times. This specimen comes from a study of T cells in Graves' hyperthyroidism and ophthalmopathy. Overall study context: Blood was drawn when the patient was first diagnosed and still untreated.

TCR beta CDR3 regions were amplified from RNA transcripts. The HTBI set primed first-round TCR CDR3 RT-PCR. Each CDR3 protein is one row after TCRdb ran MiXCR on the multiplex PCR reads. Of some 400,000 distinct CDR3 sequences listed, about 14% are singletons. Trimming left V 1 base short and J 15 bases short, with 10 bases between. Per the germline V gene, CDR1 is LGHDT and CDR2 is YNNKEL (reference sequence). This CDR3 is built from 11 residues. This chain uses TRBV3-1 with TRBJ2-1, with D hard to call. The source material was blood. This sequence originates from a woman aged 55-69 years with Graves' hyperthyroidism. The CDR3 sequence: CASSQGLSLFF. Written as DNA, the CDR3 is TGTGCCAGCAGCCAAGGGCTTAGCCTGTTCTTC.